The clone carrying this T cell receptor (beta chain) was seen many times. The antigen remains unidentified. TCRdb reprocessed the RT-PCR reads with MiXCR, giving one entry per CDR3 protein. The sample holds around 490,000 distinct CDR3 sequences; 7.6% are singletons and the top ten take under 15%. The sample originates from a study of response to subunit inactivated influenza vaccine. Study observations and caveats: Each seasonal influenza vaccination recruits few new T cells, the authors suggested.

Deletions cut 5 bases from V and 3 bases from J, with 18 bases between. Germline V CDR1 and CDR2: SEHNR, FQNEAQ (reference sequence). The CDR3 has 16 residues. The V gene is TRBV7-9, the J gene TRBJ2-3; no reliable D call. Sequences were derived from PBMCs from blood, sampled around 25 months after vaccination. The origin of this receptor is a man aged 50-75 years who received an inactivated influenza vaccine. The CDR3 region is CASSPPLPGSTDTQYF. For the CDR3, the DNA is TGTGCCAGCAGCCCCCCCCTGCCGGGCTCGACAGATACGCAGTATTTT.